This TCR beta chain was captured in a study of patients and donors after allogeneic stem cell transplantation. CDR3 length: 16 amino acids. V lost 0 bases and J lost 4, with 13 bases in between. TCRdb called the RT-PCR reads again in MiXCR, with one record for every CDR3 protein. The sample lists around 150,000 distinct CDR3 sequences, 30% to 45% seen once, with 50% in the top ten. The chain carries TRBV12-3 or TRBV12-4 and TRBJ1-5; a weak D match, TRBD1 (6 bases). The specimen was blood, either unsorted or a sorted T cell fraction (not recorded which). The clonotype originates from a human donor who was either an allogeneic HSCT recipient or a stem cell or donor lymphocyte infusion donor (not recorded which). It is not recorded whose cells these are; they may come from a transplant donor. Written as DNA, the CDR3 is TGTGCCAGCAGTTTAGCGGGGGCAGGGTGGAATCAGCCCCAGCATTTT. It specifies CASSLAGAGWNQPQHF.